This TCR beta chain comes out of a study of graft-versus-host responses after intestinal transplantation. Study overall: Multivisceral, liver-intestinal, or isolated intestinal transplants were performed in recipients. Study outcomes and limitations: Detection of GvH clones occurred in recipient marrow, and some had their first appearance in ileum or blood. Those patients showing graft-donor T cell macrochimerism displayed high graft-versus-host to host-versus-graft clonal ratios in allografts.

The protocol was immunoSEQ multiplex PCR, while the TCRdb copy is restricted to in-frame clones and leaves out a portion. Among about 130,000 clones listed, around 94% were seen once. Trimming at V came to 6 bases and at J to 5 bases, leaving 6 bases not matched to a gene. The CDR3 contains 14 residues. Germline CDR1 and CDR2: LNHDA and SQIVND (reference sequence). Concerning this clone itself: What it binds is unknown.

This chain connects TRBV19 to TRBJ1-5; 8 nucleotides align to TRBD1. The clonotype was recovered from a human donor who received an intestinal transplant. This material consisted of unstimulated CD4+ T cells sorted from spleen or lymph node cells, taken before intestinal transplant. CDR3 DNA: TGTGCCAGTAGGACGACAGGGGTAGATCAGCCCCAGCATTTT. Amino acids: CASRTTGVDQPQHF.